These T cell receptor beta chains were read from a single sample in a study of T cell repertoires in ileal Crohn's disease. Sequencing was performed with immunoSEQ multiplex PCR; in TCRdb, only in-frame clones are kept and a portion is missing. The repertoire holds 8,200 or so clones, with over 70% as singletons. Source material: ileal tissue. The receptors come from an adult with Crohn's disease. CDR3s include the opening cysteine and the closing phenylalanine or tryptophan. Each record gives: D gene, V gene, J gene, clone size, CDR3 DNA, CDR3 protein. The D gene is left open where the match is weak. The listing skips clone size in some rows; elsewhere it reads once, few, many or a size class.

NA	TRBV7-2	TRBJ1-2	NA	TGTGCCAGCAGCTTAGATGGGGCTTCCTATGGCTACACCTTC	CASSLDGASYGYTF
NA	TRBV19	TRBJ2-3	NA	TGTGCCAGTACTCGACGGGGGAGCACAGATACGCAGTATTTT	CASTRRGSTDTQYF
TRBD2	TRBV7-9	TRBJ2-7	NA	TGTGCCAGCAGCTTAGCGGGGGGGTTAGGCTACGAGCAGTACTTC	CASSLAGGLGYEQYF
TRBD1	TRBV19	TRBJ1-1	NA	TGTGCCAGTAGTATAGACGACAGGGTGAACACTGAAGCTTTCTTT	CASSIDDRVNTEAFF
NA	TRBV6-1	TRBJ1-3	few	TGTGCCAGCGGTCAGGGCAGGGCTACTGGAAACACCATATATTTT	CASGQGRATGNTIYF
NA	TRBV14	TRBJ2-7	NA	TGTGCCAGCAGCCAAGCAGGGTATCTTTACGAGCAGTACTTC	CASSQAGYLYEQYF
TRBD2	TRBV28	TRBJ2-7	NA	TGTGCCAGCACTGAGAGGCGGGGGGGCAACGAGCAGTACTTC	CASTERRGGNEQYF
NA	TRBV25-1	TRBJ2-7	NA	TGTGCCAGCAGTAGACAGGAGGCTAGCGAGCAGTACTTC	CASSRQEASEQYF
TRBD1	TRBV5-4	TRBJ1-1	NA	TGTGCCAGCAGCTTCGACAGGGTTGATAGTGAAGCTTTCTTT	CASSFDRVDSEAFF
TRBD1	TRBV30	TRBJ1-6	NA	TGTGCCTGGAGTTTTAACAGGGGGGTCTCACCCCTCCACTTT	CAWSFNRGVSPLHF
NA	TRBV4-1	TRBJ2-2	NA	TGCGCCAGCAGCCCACGGGGGTGGGCCGCCGGGGAGCTGTTTTTT	CASSPRGWAAGELFF
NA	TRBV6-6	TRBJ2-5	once	TGTGCCAGCAGTTACTCGAACAGGGAAGAGACCCAGTACTTC	CASSYSNREETQYF
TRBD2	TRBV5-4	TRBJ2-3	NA	TGTGCCAGCAGCAGCACTAGCGGGGATACGCAGTATTTT	CASSSTSGDTQYF
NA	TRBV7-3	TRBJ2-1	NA	TGTGCCAGCAGCTTAAGTCCGGTAGATGAGCAGTTCTTC	CASSLSPVDEQFF
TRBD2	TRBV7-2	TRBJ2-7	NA	TGTGCCAGCAGCATCGGGACTACATACGAGCAGTACTTC	CASSIGTTYEQYF
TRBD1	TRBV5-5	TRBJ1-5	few	TGTGCCAGCAGCTTGGGACAGGGGTGGCAGCCCCAGCATTTT	CASSLGQGWQPQHF
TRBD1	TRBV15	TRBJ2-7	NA	TGTGCCACGGGGGCAGGGGGCCGGAACGAGCAGTACTTC	CATGAGGRNEQYF
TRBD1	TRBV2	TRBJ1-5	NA	TGTGCCAGCAGTGAAATGGGACAGACCAATCAGCCCCAGCATTTT	CASSEMGQTNQPQHF
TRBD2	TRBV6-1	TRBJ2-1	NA	TGTGCCAGCAACAGACTAGCGGGGTATGACAATGAGCAGTTCTTC	CASNRLAGYDNEQFF
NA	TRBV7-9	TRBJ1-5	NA	TGTGCCAGCAGCTTAGCTTCGATTTACGGGTATCACCAGCCCCAGCATTTT	CASSLASIYGYHQPQHF
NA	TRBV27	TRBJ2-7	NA	TGTGCCAGCAGTAGTTCGACAGCTACCTACGAGCAGTACTTC	CASSSSTATYEQYF
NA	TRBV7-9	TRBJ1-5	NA	TGTGCCAGCAGCTTACGGTCGGATCAGCCCCAGCATTTT	CASSLRSDQPQHF
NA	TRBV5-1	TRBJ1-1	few	TGCGCCAGCAGCTTGGGTGGCAGGGGGAACACTGAAGCTTTCTTT	CASSLGGRGNTEAFF
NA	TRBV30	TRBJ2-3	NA	TGTGCCTGGAGTTCCGGTTGGGGGGAAACGCAGTATTTT	CAWSSGWGETQYF
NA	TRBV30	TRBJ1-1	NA	TGTGCCTGGAGTGTCGTCCATACGGGGAACACTGAAGCTTTCTTT	CAWSVVHTGNTEAFF
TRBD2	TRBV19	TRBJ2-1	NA	TGTGCCAGTTCGCTAGCGGTCCGAAATGAGCAGTTCTTC	CASSLAVRNEQFF
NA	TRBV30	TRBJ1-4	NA	TGTGCCTGGAGTGTAGACAGAGGATCGAGAAAACTGTTTTTT	CAWSVDRGSRKLFF